This paragraph covers one T cell receptor beta chain sequence. No antigen is known for it. This sample is part of a study of shared clonotypes between healthy human individuals. Study background: The study drew on two women and three men aged 18 to 49 as donors.

In replicate PCRs of sorted subsets, around 200 ng DNA, 29,000 or so T cell genomes, was used. Assay used: immunoSEQ multiplex PCR; TCRdb lists only in-frame clones, some missing. This sample has 2 million or so clones; roughly 94% occur once, and the top ten carry 0.13%. The CDR3 extends over 13 amino acids. Germline values: CDR1 SGDLS, CDR2 YYNGEE. V dropped 3 bases and J dropped 2 bases, with 5 bases sitting between them. The study's findings and limits: Naive CD4 clonotypes were shared across a few donors at about 5%. Deeper or shallower sequencing was expected to change how clonotypes are shared among donors.

Sequencing was performed on naive CD4+ T cells sorted from blood. Sample subset: CD45RA+ positively selected. The source is a man aged 18 to 30 in good health. V and J are TRBV9 and TRBJ2-2; D is unresolved. The CDR3 coding sequence is TGTGCCAGCAGCGATTTCAACACCGGGGAGCTGTTTTTT. It translates to CASSDFNTGELFF.